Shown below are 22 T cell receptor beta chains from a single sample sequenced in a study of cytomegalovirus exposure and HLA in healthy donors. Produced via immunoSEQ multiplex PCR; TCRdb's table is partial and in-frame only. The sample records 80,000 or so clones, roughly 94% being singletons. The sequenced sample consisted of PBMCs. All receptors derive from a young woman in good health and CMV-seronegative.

CDR3 protein: CASSLAQTFYEQYF. Written as DNA, the CDR3 is TGTGCCAGCAGCTTGGCGCAGACTTTCTACGAGCAGTACTTC. V gene TRBV11-2 combines with J gene TRBJ2-7; D call uncertain. Trimming stripped 3 bases from V and 3 bases from J, with 12 bases between. CDR1 and CDR2 (germline): SGHAT, FQNNGV. The CDR3 covers 14 residues. The whole variable domain, remainder taken from reference TRBV11-2 and TRBJ2-7, is EAGVAQSPRYKIIEKRQSVAFWCNPISGHATLYWYQQILGQGPKLLIQFQNNGVVDDSQLPKDRFSAERLKGVDSTLKIQPAKLEDSAVYLCASSLAQTFYEQYFGPGTRLTVT.

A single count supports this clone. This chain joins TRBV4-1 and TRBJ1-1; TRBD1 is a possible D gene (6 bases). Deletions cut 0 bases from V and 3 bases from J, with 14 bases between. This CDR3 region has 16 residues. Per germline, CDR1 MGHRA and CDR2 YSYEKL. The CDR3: CASSQDSRGRDTEAFF. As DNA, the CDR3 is TGCGCCAGCAGCCAAGATTCCAGGGGAAGGGACACTGAAGCTTTCTTT.

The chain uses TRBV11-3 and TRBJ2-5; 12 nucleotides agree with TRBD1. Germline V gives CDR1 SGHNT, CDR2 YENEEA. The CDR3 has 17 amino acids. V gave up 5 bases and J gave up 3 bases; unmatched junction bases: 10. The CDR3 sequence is CASSGTGGFWGKETQYF. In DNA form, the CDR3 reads TGTGCCAGCAGCGGGACAGGGGGCTTTTGGGGGAAAGAGACCCAGTACTTC.

Here the CDR3 DNA reads TGTGCCTGGAGTGGGACTAGCGTAACTCGGAATGAGCAGTTCTTC. Its protein product is CAWSGTSVTRNEQFF. The V call is TRBV30, the J call TRBJ2-1, with TRBD2 matching over 9 bases. The germline V gene has CDR1 GTSNPN and CDR2 SVGIG (reference sequence). CDR3 length: 15 residues. The V segment lost 1 base and the J segment 7 bases; nucleotides outside the gene matches: 8.

CDR3 in amino acids: CASSTGFEQYF. CDR3 nucleotide sequence: TGTGCCAGCTCGACAGGGTTTGAGCAGTACTTC. The V gene is TRBV6-5, the J gene TRBJ2-7; 7 bases are shared with TRBD1. V shed 8 bases, J shed 7 bases, and the junction held 5 bases outside the gene matches. The CDR3 runs 11 residues. The germline V gene has CDR1 MNHEY and CDR2 SVGAGI.

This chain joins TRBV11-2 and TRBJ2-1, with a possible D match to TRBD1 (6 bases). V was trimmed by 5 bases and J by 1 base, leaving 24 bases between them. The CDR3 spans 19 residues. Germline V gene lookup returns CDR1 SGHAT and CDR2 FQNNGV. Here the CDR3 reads CASSPTLGPGTTSYNEQFF. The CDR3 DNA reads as TGTGCCAGCAGCCCTACTTTGGGACCCGGGACAACATCCTACAATGAGCAGTTCTTC.

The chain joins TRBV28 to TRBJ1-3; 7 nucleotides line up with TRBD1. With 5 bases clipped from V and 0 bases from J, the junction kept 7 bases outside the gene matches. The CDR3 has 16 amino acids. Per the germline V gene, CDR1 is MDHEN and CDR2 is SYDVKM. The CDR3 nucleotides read TGTGCCAGCAGTGTGCAGGGGGAACACTCTGGAAACACCATATATTTT. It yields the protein CASSVQGEHSGNTIYF.

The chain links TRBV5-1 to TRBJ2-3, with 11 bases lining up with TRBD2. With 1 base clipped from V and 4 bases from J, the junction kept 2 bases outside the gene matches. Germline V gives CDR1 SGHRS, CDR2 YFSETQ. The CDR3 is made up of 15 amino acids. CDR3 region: CASSLQGLAADTQYF. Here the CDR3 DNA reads TGCGCCAGCAGCTTGCAGGGACTAGCGGCAGATACGCAGTATTTT.

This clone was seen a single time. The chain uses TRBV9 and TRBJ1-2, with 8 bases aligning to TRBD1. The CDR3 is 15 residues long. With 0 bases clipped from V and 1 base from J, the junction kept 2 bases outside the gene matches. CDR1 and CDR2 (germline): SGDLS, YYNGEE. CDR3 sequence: CASSVGTGINYGYTF. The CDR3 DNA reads TGTGCCAGCAGCGTAGGGACAGGGATTAACTATGGCTACACCTTC.

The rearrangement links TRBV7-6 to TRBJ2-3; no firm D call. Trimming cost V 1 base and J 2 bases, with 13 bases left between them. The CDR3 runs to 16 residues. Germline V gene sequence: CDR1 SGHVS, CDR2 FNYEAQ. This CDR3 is CASSLGIGRSTDTQYF. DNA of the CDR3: TGTGCCAGCAGCTTAGGAATTGGCCGTTCCACAGATACGCAGTATTTT.

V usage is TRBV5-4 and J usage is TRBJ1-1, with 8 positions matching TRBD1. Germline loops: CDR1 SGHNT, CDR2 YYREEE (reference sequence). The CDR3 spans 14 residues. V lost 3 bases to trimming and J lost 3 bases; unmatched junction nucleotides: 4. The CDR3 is CASSSGQGYTEAFF. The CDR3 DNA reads TGTGCCAGCAGCTCAGGACAGGGATACACTGAAGCTTTCTTT.

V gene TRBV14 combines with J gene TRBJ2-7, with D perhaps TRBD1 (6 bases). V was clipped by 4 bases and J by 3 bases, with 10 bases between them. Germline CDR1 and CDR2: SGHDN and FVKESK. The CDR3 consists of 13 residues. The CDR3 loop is CASSPTTGYEQYF. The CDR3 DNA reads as TGTGCCAGCAGCCCGACGACAGGCTACGAGCAGTACTTC.

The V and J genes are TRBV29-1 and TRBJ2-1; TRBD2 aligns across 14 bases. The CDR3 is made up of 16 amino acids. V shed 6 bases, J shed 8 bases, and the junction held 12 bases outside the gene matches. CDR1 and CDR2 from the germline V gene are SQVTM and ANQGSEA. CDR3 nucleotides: TGCAGCGTCCAAAGACTAGCGGGAGGGCCAACCGATGAGCAGTTCTTC. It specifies CSVQRLAGGPTDEQFF.

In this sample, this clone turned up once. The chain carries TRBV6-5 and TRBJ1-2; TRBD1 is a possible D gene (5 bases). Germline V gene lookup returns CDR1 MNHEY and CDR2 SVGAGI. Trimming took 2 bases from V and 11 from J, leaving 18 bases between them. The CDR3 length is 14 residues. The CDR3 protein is CASSYDSDGAGYTF. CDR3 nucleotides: TGTGCCAGCAGTTACGACAGTGATGGCGCGGGGTACACCTTC.

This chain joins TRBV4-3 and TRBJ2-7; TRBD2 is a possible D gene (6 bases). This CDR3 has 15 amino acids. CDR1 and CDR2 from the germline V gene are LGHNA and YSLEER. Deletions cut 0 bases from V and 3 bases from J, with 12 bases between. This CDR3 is CASSQEEGNHYEQYF. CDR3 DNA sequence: TGCGCCAGCAGCCAAGAGGAGGGCAACCACTACGAGCAGTACTTC.

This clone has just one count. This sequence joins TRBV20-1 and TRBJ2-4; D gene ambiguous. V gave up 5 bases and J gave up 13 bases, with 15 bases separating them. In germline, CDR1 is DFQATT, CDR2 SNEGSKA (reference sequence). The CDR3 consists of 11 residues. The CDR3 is CSAPLGRSQYF. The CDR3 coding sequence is TGCAGTGCTCCCTTGGGCAGGTCACAGTACTTC.

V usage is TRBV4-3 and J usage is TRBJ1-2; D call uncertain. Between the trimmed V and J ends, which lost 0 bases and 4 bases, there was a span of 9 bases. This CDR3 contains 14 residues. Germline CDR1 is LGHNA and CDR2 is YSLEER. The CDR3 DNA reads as TGCGCCAGCAGCCAAGAGGGCCAACTCTATGGCTACACCTTC. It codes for CASSQEGQLYGYTF.

The CDR3 is CASSLSRGNTEAFF. CDR3 DNA sequence: TGTGCCAGCAGCTTATCCAGGGGAAACACTGAAGCTTTCTTT. V and J are TRBV7-2 and TRBJ1-1; possible D gene TRBD1, 6 bases. CDR3 length: 14 residues. Trimming shortened V by 2 bases and J by 2 bases, and 9 bases separated the two germline ends. The germline gives CDR1 SGHTA, CDR2 FQGNSA.

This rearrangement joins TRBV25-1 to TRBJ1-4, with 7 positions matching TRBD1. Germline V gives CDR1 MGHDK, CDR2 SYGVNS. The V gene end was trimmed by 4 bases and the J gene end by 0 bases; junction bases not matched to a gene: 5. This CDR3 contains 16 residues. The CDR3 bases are TGTGCCAGCAGTGGAATCACAGGGGCAACTAATGAAAAACTGTTTTTT. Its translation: CASSGITGATNEKLFF. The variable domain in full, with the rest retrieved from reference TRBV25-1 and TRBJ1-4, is EADIYQTPRYLVIGTGKKITLECSQTMGHDKMYWYQQDPGMELHLIHYSYGVNSTEKGDLSSESTVSRIRTEHFPLTLESARPSHTSQYLCASSGITGATNEKLFFGSGTQLSVL.

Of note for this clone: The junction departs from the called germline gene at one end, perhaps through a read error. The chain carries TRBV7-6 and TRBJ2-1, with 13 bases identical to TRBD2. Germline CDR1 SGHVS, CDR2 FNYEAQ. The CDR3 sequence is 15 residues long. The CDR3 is CASSSDLLAGGPGVF. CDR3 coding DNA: TGTGCCAGCAGCTCAGATTTACTAGCGGGAGGGCCGGGTGTCTTC.

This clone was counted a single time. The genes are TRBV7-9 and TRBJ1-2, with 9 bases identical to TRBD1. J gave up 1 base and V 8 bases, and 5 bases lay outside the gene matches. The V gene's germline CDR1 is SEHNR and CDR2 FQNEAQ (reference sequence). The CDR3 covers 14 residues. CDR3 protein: CASARQGDNYGYTF. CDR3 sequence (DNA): TGTGCCAGCGCCAGACAGGGGGATAACTATGGCTACACCTTC.

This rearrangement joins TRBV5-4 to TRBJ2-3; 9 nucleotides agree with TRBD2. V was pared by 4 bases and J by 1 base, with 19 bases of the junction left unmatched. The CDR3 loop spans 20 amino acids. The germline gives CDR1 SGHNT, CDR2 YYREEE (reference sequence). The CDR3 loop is CASSPPLAFIAGVGTDTQYF. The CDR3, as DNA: TGTGCCAGCAGCCCCCCCTTAGCCTTTATAGCGGGAGTGGGCACAGATACGCAGTATTTT.